This record concerns one TCR beta chain sequence. This specimen belongs to a study of T cell responses to AZD1222 COVID-19 vaccine. The CDR3 covers 12 residues. Deletions cut 5 bases from V and 4 bases from J, with 6 bases between. Germline values: CDR1 LNHDA, CDR2 SQIVND (reference sequence). Repertoires were generated with immunoSEQ multiplex PCR, while TCRdb's copy carries only in-frame clones and drops some. Of 100,000 or so clones in the sample, approximately 87% are singletons; the top ten hold about 3.3%. Sequenced material: peripheral blood, taken on day 0 of AZD1222 vaccination. This chain joins TRBV19 and TRBJ1-5; D unclear. The sequence derives from an adult in good health. Written as DNA, the CDR3 is TGTGCCAGTAGTTGGGGAAATCAGCCCCAGCATTTT. Amino acids: CASSWGNQPQHF.